What follows describes a single T cell receptor (beta chain). Preparation of the TCR beta libraries relied on UMI-labeled 5' RACE. TCRdb reprocessed the 5' RACE reads; each CDR3 protein has one entry and no DNA is given. This table lists fewer than 6,500 distinct CDR3 sequences. This CDR3 contains 15 residues. CDR1 and CDR2 from the germline V gene are SGHVS and FQNEAQ. The data are from a study of human CD8 memory T cell subsets. Sequenced sample: CD8+ effector memory T cells (TEM) sorted from PBMCs. Subset in this sample: effector memory CD8 T cells, CCR7- CD45RO+ CD95+. The chain uses TRBV7-8 and TRBJ2-7; the TRBD2 assignment by TCRdb is unverifiable without DNA. The receptor was derived from a human donor in good health. The CDR3: CASSQTSGGSYEQYF.